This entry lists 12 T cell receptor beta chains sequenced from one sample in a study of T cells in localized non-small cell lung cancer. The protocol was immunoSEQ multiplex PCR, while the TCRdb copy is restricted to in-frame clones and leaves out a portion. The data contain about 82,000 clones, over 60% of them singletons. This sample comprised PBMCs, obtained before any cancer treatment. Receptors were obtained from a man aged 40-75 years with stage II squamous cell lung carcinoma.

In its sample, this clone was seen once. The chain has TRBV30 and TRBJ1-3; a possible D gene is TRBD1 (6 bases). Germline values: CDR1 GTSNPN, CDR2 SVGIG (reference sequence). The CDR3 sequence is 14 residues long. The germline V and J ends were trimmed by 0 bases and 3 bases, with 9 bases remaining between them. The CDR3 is CAWSVGGYGNTIYF. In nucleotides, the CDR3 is TGTGCCTGGAGTGTAGGGGGGTATGGAAACACCATATATTTT. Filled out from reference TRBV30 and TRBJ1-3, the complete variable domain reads SQTIHQWPATLVQPVGSPLSLECTVEGTSNPNLYWYRQAAGRGLQLLFYSVGIGQISSEVPQNLSASRPQDRQFILSSKKLLLSDSGFYLCAWSVGGYGNTIYFGEGSWLTVV.

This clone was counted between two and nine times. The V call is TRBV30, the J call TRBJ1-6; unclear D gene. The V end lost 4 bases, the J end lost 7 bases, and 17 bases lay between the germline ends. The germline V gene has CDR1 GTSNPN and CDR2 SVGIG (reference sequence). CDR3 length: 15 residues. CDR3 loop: CAWNGVRVVNSPLHF. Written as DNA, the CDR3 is TGTGCCTGGAACGGGGTGAGGGTCGTGAATTCACCCCTCCACTTT.

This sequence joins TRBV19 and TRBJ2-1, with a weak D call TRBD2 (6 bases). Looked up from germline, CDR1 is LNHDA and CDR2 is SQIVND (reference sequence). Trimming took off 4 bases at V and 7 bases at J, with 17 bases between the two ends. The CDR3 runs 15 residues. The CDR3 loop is CASSKPAGLGNEQFF. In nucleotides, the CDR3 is TGTGCCAGTAGTAAGCCGGCGGGACTCGGGAATGAGCAGTTCTTC.

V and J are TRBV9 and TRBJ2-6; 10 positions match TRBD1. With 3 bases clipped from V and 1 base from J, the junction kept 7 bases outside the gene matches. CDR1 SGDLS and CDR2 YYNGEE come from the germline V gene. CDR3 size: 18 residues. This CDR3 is CASSEPGQGLSGANVLTF. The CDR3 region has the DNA TGTGCCAGCAGCGAACCGGGACAGGGGTTATCTGGGGCCAACGTCCTGACTTTC.

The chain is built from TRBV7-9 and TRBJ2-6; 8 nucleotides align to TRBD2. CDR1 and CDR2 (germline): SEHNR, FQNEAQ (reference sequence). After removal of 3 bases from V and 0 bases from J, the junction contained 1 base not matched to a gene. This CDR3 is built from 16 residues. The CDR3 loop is CASSFGTSSGANVLTF. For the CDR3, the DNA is TGTGCCAGCAGCTTTGGGACTAGCTCTGGGGCCAACGTCCTGACTTTC.

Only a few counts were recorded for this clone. CDR3 coding DNA: TGTGCCAGCAGGCCGGGGACCCAGAGCTCACCCCTCCACTTT. It is translated as CASRPGTQSSPLHF. V and J are TRBV28 and TRBJ1-6, with D possibly TRBD1 on 5 matching bases. The CDR3 is 14 amino acids. V lost 6 bases and J lost 10, with 16 bases in between. Germline-derived CDR1 and CDR2 are MDHEN and SYDVKM.

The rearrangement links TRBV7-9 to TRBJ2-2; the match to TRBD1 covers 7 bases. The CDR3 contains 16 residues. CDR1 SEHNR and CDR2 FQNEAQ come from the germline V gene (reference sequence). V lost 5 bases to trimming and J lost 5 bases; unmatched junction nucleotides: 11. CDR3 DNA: TGTGCCAGCAGCGCAGACAGGGCCTTAGGGACCGGGGAGCTGTTTTTT. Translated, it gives CASSADRALGTGELFF.

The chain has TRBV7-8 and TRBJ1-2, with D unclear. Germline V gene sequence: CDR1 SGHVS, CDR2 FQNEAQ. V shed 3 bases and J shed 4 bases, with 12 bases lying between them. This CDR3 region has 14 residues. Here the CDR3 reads CASSLISSGYGYTF. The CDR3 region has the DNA TGTGCCAGCAGCTTGATTAGCTCGGGCTATGGCTACACCTTC.

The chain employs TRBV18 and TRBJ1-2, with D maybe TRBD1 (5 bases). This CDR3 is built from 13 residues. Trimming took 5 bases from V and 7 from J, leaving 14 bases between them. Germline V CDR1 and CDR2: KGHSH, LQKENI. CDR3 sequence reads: CASSDSAIFGYTF. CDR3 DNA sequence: TGTGCCAGCTCAGACAGCGCGATCTTTGGCTACACCTTC.

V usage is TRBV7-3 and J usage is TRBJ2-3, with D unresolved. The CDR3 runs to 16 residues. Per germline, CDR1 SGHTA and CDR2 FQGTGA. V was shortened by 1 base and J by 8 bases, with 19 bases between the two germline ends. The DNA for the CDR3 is TGTGCCAGCAGCTTAAATATACAGACGGCTGGAGCTACGCAGTATTTT. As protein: CASSLNIQTAGATQYF.

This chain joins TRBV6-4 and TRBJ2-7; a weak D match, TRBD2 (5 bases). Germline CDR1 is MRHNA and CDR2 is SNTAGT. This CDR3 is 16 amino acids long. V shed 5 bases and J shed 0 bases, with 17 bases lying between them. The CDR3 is CASSYRTGRSSYEQYF. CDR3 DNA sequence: TGTGCCAGCAGTTACCGGACTGGCAGGAGCTCCTACGAGCAGTACTTC.

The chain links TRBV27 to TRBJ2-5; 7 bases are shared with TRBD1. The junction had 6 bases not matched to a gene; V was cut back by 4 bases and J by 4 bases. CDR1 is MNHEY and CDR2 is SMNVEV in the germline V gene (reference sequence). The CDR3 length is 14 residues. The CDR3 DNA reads TGTGCCAGCAGTTCCCAGGGGGTGGCAGAGACCCAGTACTTC. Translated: CASSSQGVAETQYF.